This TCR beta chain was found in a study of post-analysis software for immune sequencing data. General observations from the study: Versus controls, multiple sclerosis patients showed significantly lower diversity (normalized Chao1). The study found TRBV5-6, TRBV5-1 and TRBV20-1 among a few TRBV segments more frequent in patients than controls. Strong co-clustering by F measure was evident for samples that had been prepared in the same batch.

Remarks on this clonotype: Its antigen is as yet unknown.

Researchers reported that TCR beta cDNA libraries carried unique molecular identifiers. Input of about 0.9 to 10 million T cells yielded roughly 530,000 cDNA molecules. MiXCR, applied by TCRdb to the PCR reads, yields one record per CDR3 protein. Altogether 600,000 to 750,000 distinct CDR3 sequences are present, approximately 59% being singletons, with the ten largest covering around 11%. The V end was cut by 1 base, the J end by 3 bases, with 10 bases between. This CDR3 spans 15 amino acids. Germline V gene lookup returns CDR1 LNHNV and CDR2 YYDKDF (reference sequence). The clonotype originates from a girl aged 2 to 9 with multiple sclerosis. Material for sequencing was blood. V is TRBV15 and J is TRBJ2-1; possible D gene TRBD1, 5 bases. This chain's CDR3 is CATSRGVGDYNEQFF. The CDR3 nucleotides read TGTGCCACCAGCAGAGGAGTAGGGGACTACAATGAGCAGTTCTTC.